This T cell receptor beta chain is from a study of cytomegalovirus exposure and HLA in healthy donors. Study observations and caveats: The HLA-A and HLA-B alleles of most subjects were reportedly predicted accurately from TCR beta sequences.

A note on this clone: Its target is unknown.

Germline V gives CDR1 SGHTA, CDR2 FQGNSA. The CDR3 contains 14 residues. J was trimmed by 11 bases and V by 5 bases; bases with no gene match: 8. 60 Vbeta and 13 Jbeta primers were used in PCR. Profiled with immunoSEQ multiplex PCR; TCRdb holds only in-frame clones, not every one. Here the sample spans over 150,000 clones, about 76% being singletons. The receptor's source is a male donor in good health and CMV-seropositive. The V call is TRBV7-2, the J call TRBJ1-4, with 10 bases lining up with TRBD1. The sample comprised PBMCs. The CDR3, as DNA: TGTGCCAGCAGCCCGACAGGGGGCCTGGTTAAACTGTTTTTT. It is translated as CASSPTGGLVKLFF.